The 24 T cell receptor beta chains given below trace back to one sample, sequenced in a study of T cell responses to AZD1222 COVID-19 vaccine (dated by TCRdb to about 2021). The receptor library was made with the immunoSEQ multiplex PCR assay. The table was pulled from immuneACCESS by TCRdb, which kept in-frame rearrangements only. Such tables lose some clones; where checked, under half of the loss comes from unresolved V genes, and the rest has no known cause. Across this sample there are approximately 81,000 clones, with 83% seen only once. The top ten clonotypes cover 1.3% of the sample. The time point tag for this specimen amounts to: about 28 days (+/-7) after the second vaccine dose. The sequences come from peripheral blood, collected 28 days after the second AZD1222 dose. All receptors derive from an adult who received the AZD1222 COVID-19 vaccine.

The count of this clone is one. CDR3 residues: CASSAPSGSSYEQYF. The CDR3 region has the DNA TGTGCCAGCTCTGCCCCTAGCGGTAGCTCCTACGAGCAGTACTTC. The gene calls are TRBV7-2 and TRBJ2-7, with 7 positions matching TRBD2. Germline assignment: CDR1 SGHTA and CDR2 FQGNSA. Germline trimming cut 8 bases from V and 0 bases from J; bases unmatched to any gene: 10. The CDR3 consists of 15 residues.

CDR3 sequence reads: CAISEVIEAYQETQYF. The CDR3 bases are TGTGCCATCAGCGAAGTCATCGAGGCGTACCAAGAGACCCAGTACTTC. The chain carries TRBV10-3 and TRBJ2-5; D is uncertain. Germline CDR1 is ENHRY and CDR2 is SYGVKD. Trimming removed 6 bases at V and 0 bases at J, with 17 bases between. CDR3 length equals 16 residues.

V usage is TRBV6-5 and J usage is TRBJ1-1; D gene ambiguous. Germline CDR1 and CDR2: MNHEY and SVGAGI. Trimming pared 2 bases from V and 0 bases from J, leaving 7 bases between. The CDR3 has 14 amino acids. CDR3 nucleotides: TGTGCCAGCAGTTACGAGGGAATGAACACTGAAGCTTTCTTT. Translated: CASSYEGMNTEAFF.

This clone was seen a single time. CDR3 residues: CASSQTGGATNEKLFF. CDR3 nucleotide sequence: TGTGCCAGCAGCCAAACAGGGGGCGCAACTAATGAAAAACTGTTTTTT. The chain recombines TRBV7-9 with TRBJ1-4; 9 nucleotides match TRBD1. Germline V gives CDR1 SEHNR, CDR2 FQNEAQ (reference sequence). The CDR3 covers 16 residues. The junction had 4 bases not matched to a gene; V was cut back by 5 bases and J by 0 bases.

The V and J genes are TRBV4-3 and TRBJ2-1, with D possibly being TRBD1 (6 bases). Trimming took off 0 bases at V and 4 bases at J, with 10 bases between the two ends. This CDR3 comprises 15 residues. Germline CDR1 reads LGHNA; CDR2 reads YSLEER. The DNA for the CDR3 is TGCGCCAGCAGCCAAGAGTGGACAGTATACAATGAGCAGTTCTTC. The encoded protein is CASSQEWTVYNEQFF.

This chain connects TRBV6-5 to TRBJ1-2; TRBD1 aligns across 10 bases. Germline values: CDR1 MNHEY, CDR2 SVGAGI. J lost 3 bases, V lost 4 bases, and 5 bases had no gene match. The CDR3 runs to 15 residues. The DNA for the CDR3 is TGTGCCAGCAGTTCAACGACAGGGGGCTACTATGGCTACACCTTC. Encoded protein: CASSSTTGGYYGYTF.

The V call is TRBV5-1, the J call TRBJ2-1; D is uncertain. V was cut by 2 bases and J by 5 bases, with 8 bases left in between. CDR3 length: 13 amino acids. Germline values: CDR1 SGHRS, CDR2 YFSETQ. CDR3 sequence (DNA): TGCGCCAGCAGCTTCCTAGTAGACAATGAGCAGTTCTTC. It specifies CASSFLVDNEQFF.

This clone was detected only a few times. The V gene is TRBV3-1 (or the pseudogene TRBV3-2), the J gene TRBJ2-7; 7 nucleotides match TRBD1. The ends lost 5 bases at V and 6 bases at J; junction bases unmatched: 10. The germline V gene has CDR1 LGHDT and CDR2 YNNKEL (reference sequence). The CDR3 covers 14 residues. The CDR3 loop is CASSSGTVGIEQYF. CDR3 bases: TGTGCCAGCAGCTCGGGGACAGTCGGTATCGAGCAGTACTTC.

J is TRBJ2-1 and V is TRBV4-3; 7 bases align to TRBD2. This CDR3 has 14 amino acids. Losses at the gene ends were 4 bases for V and 9 bases for J; bases not matched to a gene: 9. CDR1 and CDR2 (germline): LGHNA, YSLEER. CDR3 sequence: CASSLVGREIEQFF. For the CDR3, the DNA is TGCGCCAGCAGCCTAGTCGGGCGGGAGATTGAGCAGTTCTTC.

This clone has a handful of counts. V is TRBV5-6 and J is TRBJ1-1; 9 nucleotides agree with TRBD1. This CDR3 has 14 residues. V lost 5 bases, J lost 7 bases, and 9 bases stayed unmatched. Germline V CDR1 and CDR2: SGHDT, YYEEEE. The CDR3: CASRLGPGQGEAFF. The DNA for the CDR3 is TGTGCCAGCAGGCTTGGTCCGGGACAGGGTGAAGCTTTCTTT.

This clone appeared a few times. This sequence joins TRBV29-1 and TRBJ2-7; tentatively, D is TRBD1 (7 bases). Deletions cut 4 bases from V and 4 bases from J, with 11 bases between. Looked up from germline, CDR1 is SQVTM and CDR2 is ANQGSEA. The CDR3 runs to 12 residues. The CDR3 DNA reads TGCAGCGTTGTGGCAGGGGGGTACGAGCAGTACTTC. Translation gives CSVVAGGYEQYF.

The chain employs TRBV5-1 and TRBJ2-2, with D possibly being TRBD1 (5 bases). The CDR3 is 16 residues long. V was shortened by 4 bases and J by 6 bases, with 19 bases between the two germline ends. Germline CDR1 reads SGHRS; CDR2 reads YFSETQ. Here the CDR3 reads CASSERIQGLSGELFF. CDR3 nucleotides: TGCGCCAGCAGCGAAAGAATCCAGGGTTTATCCGGGGAGCTGTTTTTT.

The V call is TRBV3-1 (or the pseudogene TRBV3-2), the J call TRBJ1-4; D unclear. Germline loops: CDR1 LGHDT, CDR2 YNNKEL (reference sequence). The V gene lost 4 bases and the J gene lost 10 bases, with 16 bases spanning the gap. The CDR3 is made up of 14 amino acids. The chain's CDR3 is CASSPSLSTGKLFF. The CDR3 DNA reads TGTGCCAGCAGCCCAAGCCTGAGCACTGGAAAACTGTTTTTT.

The chain carries TRBV3-1 (or the pseudogene TRBV3-2) and TRBJ1-1; possible D gene TRBD1, 6 bases. V lost 0 bases, J lost 7 bases, and 15 bases lay in between. The CDR3 length is 15 residues. Germline CDR1 reads LGHDT; CDR2 reads YNNKEL (reference sequence). The DNA of the CDR3 is TGTGCCAGCAGCCAAGACCCAGGGGCGCGGGGTGAAGCTTTCTTT. It is translated as CASSQDPGARGEAFF.

The chain has TRBV7-9 and TRBJ1-5; D unresolved. The CDR3 contains 13 residues. Looked up from germline, CDR1 is SEHNR and CDR2 is FQNEAQ (reference sequence). V lost 3 bases and J 7 bases, leaving 10 bases between the germline ends. CDR3 protein: CASSLQVGQPQHF. The DNA for the CDR3 is TGTGCCAGCAGCTTGCAAGTTGGGCAGCCCCAGCATTTT.

This chain joins TRBV24-1 and TRBJ2-4, with 11 bases fitting TRBD2. The CDR3 length is 18 residues. Trimming at V came to 4 bases and at J to 4 bases, leaving 11 bases not matched to a gene. CDR1 is KGHDR, CDR2 SFDVKD, per germline. CDR3 nucleotides: TGTGCCACCAGTGACGCACTAGCGGGAGAGGCCAAGAAAAACATTCAGTACTTC. It translates to CATSDALAGEAKKNIQYF.

The rearrangement links TRBV6-1 to TRBJ2-1, with TRBD1 as a possible D gene (6 bases). CDR1 and CDR2 from the germline V gene are MNHNS and SASEGT. The length of the CDR3 is 17 residues. The V and J ends lost 2 bases and 4 bases respectively, with 18 bases between them. The CDR3 region has the DNA TGTGCCAGCAGTGAATGGGGGCTCGTGGCTTATTACAATGAGCAGTTCTTC. Amino acid sequence: CASSEWGLVAYYNEQFF.

This clone appeared a few times. This sequence joins TRBV28 and TRBJ1-1; D gene unclear. CDR1 MDHEN and CDR2 SYDVKM come from the germline V gene. The CDR3 spans 12 residues. The V and J ends lost 8 bases and 4 bases respectively, with 11 bases between them. For the CDR3, the DNA is TGTGCCAGCTCCGTTTTTGGCACTGAAGCTTTCTTT. This codes for CASSVFGTEAFF.

This clone was detected only a few times. V is TRBV7-9 and J is TRBJ1-5, with D hard to call. Germline CDR1 SEHNR, CDR2 FQNEAQ (reference sequence). Trimming removed 1 base at V and 9 bases at J, with 7 bases between. The CDR3 consists of 12 residues. The CDR3 is CASSLDRTPQHF. As DNA, the CDR3 is TGTGCCAGCAGCTTAGATCGTACGCCCCAGCATTTT.

V is TRBV4-1 and J is TRBJ1-1; TRBD1 matches at 9 bases. Unmatched junction bases numbered 6, after V lost 3 bases and J lost 4 bases. The CDR3 sequence is 15 residues long. Germline-derived CDR1 and CDR2 are MGHRA and YSYEKL. The CDR3 sequence is CASSHDRGRRTEAFF. The DNA of the CDR3 is TGCGCCAGCAGCCATGACAGGGGGAGGCGCACTGAAGCTTTCTTT.

The V and J genes are TRBV5-4 and TRBJ2-7; maybe TRBD1 (6 bases). The CDR3 runs to 13 residues. Deletions cut 4 bases from V and 1 base from J, with 9 bases between. Germline V CDR1 and CDR2: SGHNT, YYREEE (reference sequence). The CDR3 DNA sequence: TGTGCCAGCAGCCGGGACACTTCCTACGAGCAGTACTTC. It encodes CASSRDTSYEQYF.

The CDR3 coding sequence is TGTGCCAGCAGTTACTCTCGTAGTGGCGGCACCATATATTTT. It specifies CASSYSRSGGTIYF. The V call is TRBV6-6, the J call TRBJ1-3; D is uncertain. Trimming took 0 bases from V and 9 from J, leaving 12 bases between them. The CDR3 has 14 residues. From germline, CDR1 is MNHNY and CDR2 SVGAGI (reference sequence).

The chain links TRBV6-5 to TRBJ2-1; TRBD2 matches 7 bases. Germline values: CDR1 MNHEY, CDR2 SVGAGI. The CDR3 contains 13 residues. The trim removed 8 bases at V and 9 bases at J, leaving 10 bases unmatched. The CDR3: CASSERSGGEQFF. CDR3 DNA: TGTGCCAGCTCCGAACGCTCGGGGGGTGAGCAGTTCTTC.

V usage is TRBV28 and J usage is TRBJ1-5; the D gene is possibly TRBD1 (5 bases). The CDR3 is 15 amino acids. Germline loops: CDR1 MDHEN, CDR2 SYDVKM. Trimming took off 5 bases at V and 3 bases at J, with 14 bases between the two ends. DNA for the CDR3: TGTGCCAGCAGTAGGCCCAGGGTATCCAATCAGCCCCAGCATTTT. As protein: CASSRPRVSNQPQHF.